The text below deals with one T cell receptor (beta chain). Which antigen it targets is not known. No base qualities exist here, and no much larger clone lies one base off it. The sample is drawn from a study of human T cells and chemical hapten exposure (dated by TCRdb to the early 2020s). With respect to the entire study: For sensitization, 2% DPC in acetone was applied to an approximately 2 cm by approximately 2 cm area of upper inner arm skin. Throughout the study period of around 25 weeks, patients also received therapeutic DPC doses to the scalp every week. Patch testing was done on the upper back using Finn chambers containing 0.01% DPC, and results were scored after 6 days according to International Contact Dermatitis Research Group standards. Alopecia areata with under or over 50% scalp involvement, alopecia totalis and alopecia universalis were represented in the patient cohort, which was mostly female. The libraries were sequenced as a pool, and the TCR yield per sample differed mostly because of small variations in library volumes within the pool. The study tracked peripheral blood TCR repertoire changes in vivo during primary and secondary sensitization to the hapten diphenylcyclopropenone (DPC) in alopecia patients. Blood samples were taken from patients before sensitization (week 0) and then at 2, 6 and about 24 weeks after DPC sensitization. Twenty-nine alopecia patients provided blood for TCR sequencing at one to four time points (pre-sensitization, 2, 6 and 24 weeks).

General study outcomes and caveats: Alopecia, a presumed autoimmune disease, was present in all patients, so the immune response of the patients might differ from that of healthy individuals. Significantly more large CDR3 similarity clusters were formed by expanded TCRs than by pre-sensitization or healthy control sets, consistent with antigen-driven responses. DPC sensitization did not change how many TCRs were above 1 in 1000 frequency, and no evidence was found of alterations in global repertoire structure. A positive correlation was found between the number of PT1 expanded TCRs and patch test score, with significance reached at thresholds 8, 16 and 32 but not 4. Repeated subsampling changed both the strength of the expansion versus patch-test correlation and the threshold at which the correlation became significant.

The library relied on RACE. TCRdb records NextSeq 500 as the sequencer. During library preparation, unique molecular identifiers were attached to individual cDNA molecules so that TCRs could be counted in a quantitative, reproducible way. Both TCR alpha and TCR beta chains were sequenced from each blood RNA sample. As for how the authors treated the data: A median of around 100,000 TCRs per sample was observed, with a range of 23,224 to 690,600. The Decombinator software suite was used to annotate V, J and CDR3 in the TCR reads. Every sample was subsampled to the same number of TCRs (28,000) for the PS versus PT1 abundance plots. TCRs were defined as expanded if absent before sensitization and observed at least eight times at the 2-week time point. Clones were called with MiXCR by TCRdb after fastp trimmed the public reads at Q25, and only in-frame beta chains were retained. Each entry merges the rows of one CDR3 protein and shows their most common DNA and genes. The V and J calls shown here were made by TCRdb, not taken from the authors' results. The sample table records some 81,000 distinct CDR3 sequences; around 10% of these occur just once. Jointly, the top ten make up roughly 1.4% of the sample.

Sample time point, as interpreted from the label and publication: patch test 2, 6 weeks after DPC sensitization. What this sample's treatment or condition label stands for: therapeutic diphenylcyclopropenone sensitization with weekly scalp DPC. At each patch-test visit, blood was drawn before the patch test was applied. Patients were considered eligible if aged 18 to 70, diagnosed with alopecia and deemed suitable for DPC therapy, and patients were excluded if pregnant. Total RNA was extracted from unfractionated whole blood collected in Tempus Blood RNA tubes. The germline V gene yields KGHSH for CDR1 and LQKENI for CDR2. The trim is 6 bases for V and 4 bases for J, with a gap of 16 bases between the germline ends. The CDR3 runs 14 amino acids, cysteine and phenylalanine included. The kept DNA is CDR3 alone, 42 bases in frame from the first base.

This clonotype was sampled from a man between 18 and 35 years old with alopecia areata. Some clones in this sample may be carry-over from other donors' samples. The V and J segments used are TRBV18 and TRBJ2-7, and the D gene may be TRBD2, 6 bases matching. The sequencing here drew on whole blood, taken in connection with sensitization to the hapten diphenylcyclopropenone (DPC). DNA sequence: TGTGCCAGCTCGCCCCTGGAGGGCGTGTACGAGCAGTACTTC. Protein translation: CASSPLEGVYEQYF. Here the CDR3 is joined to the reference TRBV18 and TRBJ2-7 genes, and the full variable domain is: NAGVMQNPRHLVRRRGQEARLRCSPMKGHSHVYWYRQLPEEGLKFMVYLQKENIIDESGMPKERFSAEFPKEGPSILRIQQVVRGDSAAYFCASSPLEGVYEQYFGPGTRLTVT.